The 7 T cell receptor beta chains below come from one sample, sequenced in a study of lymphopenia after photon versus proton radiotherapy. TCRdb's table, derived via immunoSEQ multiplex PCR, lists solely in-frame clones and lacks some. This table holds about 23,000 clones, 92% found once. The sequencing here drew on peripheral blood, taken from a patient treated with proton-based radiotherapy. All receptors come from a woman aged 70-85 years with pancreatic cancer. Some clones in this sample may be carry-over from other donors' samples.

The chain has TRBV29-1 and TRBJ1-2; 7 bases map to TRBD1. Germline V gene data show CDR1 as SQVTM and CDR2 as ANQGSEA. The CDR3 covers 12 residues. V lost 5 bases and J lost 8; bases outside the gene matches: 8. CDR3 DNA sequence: TGCAGCGTTCGACAGGGAAGATACGGCTACACCTTC. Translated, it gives CSVRQGRYGYTF.

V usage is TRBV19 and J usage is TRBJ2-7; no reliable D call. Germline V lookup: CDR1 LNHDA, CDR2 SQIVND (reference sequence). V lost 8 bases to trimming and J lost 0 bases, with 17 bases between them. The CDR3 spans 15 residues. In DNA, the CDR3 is TGTGCCAGTTCTCCCCCCGGACGGAACTCCTACGAGCAGTACTTC. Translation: CASSPPGRNSYEQYF.

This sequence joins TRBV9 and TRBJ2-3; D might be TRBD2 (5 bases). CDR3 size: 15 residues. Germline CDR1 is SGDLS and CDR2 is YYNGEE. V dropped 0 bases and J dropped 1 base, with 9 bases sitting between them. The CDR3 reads CASSVGGRGTDTQYF. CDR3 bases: TGTGCCAGCAGCGTAGGCGGGCGGGGCACAGATACGCAGTATTTT.

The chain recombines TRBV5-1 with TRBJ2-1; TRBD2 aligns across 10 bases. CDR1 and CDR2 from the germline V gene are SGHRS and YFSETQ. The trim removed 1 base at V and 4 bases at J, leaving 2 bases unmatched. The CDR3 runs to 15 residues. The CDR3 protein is CASSLLAGEYNEQFF. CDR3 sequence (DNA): TGCGCCAGCAGCTTGCTAGCGGGAGAGTACAATGAGCAGTTCTTC.

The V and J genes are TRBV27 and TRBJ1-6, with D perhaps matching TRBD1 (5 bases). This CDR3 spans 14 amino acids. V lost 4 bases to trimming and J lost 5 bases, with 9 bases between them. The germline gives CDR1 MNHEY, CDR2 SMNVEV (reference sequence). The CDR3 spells CASSYRIDNSPLHF. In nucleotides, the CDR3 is TGTGCCAGCAGTTACAGGATCGATAATTCACCCCTCCACTTT.

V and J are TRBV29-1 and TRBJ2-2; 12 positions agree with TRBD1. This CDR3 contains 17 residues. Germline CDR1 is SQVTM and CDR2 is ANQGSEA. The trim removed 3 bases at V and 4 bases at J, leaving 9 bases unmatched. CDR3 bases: TGCAGCGTTGAGGGACAGGGGGCTGTCGGGAGCACCGGGGAGCTGTTTTTT. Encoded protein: CSVEGQGAVGSTGELFF.

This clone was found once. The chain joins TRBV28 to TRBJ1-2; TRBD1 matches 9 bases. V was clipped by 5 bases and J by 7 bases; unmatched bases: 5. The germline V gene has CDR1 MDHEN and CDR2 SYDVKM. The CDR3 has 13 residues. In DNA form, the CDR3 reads TGTGCCAGCAGTACAGGGGGCGCAACTGGCTACACCTTC. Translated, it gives CASSTGGATGYTF.